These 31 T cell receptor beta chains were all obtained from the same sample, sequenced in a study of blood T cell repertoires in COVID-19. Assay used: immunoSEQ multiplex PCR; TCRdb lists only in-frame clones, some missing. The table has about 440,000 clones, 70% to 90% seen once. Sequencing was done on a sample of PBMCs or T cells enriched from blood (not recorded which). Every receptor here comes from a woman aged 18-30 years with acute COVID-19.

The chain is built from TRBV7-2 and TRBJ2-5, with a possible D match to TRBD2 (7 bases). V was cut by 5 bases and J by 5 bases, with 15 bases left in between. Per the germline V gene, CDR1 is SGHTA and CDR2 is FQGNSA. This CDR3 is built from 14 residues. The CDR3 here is CASSPLGGGETQYF. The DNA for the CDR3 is TGTGCCAGCAGCCCGTTGGGAGGGGGGGAGACCCAGTACTTC.

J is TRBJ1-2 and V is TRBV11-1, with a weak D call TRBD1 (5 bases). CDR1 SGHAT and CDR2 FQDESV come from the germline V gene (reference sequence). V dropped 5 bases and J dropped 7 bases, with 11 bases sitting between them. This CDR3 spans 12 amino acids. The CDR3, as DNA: TGTGCCAGCAGCCGCGGGGACTTTGGCTACACCTTC. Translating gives CASSRGDFGYTF.

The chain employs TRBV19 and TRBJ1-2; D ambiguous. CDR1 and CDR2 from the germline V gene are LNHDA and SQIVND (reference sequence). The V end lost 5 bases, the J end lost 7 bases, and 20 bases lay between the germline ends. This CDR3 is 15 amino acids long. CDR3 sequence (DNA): TGTGCCAGTAGTTTTTCGAGGCAATCAACGGGTGGCTACACCTTC. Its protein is CASSFSRQSTGGYTF.

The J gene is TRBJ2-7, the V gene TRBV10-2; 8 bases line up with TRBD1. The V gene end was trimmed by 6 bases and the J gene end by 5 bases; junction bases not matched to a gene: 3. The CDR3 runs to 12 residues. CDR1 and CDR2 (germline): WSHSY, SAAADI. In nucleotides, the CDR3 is TGCGCCAGCAGATTACAGGGGGACGAGCAGTACTTC. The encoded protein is CASRLQGDEQYF.

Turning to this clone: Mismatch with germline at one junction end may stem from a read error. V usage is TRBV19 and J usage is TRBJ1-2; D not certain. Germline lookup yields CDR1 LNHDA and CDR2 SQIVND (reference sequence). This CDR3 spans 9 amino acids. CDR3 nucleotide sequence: TGTGCCAGTAGTATGTTCCGGGGATTC. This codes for CASSMFRGF.

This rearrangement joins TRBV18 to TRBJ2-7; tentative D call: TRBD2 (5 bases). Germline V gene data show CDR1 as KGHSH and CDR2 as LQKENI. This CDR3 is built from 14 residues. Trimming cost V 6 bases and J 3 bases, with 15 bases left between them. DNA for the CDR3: TGTGCCAGCTCTCGCGCCGGGAAAGACTACGAGCAGTACTTC. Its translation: CASSRAGKDYEQYF.

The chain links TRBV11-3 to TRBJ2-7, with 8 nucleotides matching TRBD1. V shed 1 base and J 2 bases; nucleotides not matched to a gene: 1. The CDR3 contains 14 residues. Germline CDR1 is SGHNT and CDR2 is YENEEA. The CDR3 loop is CASSLGTGTYEQYF. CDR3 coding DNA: TGTGCCAGCAGCTTAGGGACAGGGACCTACGAGCAGTACTTC.

CDR3 bases: TGTGCCACCAGCAGAGCCGGGACATCCTATGGCTACACCTTC. Encoded protein: CATSRAGTSYGYTF. The chain is built from TRBV15 and TRBJ1-2; tentative D call: TRBD1 (6 bases). The V end was cut by 1 base, the J end by 4 bases, with 10 bases between. Per the germline V gene, CDR1 is LNHNV and CDR2 is YYDKDF (reference sequence). The CDR3 runs 14 residues.

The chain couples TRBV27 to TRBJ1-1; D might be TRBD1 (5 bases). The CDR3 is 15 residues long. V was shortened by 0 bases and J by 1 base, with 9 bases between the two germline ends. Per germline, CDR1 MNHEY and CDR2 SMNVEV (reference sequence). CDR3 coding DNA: TGTGCCAGCAGTTTATCGGTGACAGCGAACACTGAAGCTTTCTTT. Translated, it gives CASSLSVTANTEAFF.

The CDR3 DNA reads as TGTGCCAGCAGTTTTGATAGGAGGGACACCATATATTTT. Protein: CASSFDRRDTIYF. This chain links TRBV12-3 or TRBV12-4 with TRBJ1-3; D gene uncertain. Trimming cost V 3 bases and J 8 bases, with 11 bases left between them. The CDR3 extends over 13 amino acids.

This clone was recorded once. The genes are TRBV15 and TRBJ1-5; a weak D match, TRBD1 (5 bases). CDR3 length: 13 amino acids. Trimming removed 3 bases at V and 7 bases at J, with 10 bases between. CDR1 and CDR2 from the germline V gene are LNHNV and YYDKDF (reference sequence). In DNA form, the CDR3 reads TGTGCCACCAGCAGCAAAGGGGTCCAGCCCCAGCATTTT. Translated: CATSSKGVQPQHF.

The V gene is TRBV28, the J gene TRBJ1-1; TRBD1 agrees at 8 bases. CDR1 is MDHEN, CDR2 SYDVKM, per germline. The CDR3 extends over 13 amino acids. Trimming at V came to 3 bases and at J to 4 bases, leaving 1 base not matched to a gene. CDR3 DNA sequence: TGTGCCAGCAGTTTCGACAGGGGCACTGAAGCTTTCTTT. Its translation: CASSFDRGTEAFF. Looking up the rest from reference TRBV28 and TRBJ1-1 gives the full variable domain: DVKVTQSSRYLVKRTGEKVFLECVQDMDHENMFWYRQDPGLGLRLIYFSYDVKMKEKGDIPEGYSVSREKKERFSLILESASTNQTSMYLCASSFDRGTEAFFGQGTRLTVV.

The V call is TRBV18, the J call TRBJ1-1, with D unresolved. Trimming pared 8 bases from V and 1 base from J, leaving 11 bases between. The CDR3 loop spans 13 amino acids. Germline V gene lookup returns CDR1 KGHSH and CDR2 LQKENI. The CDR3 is CASLENRNTEAFF. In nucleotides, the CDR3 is TGTGCCAGCCTGGAAAACAGGAACACTGAAGCTTTCTTT.

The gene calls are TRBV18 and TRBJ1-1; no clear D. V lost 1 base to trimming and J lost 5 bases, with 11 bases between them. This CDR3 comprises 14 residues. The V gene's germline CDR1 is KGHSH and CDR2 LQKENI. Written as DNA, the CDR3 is TGTGCCAGCTCACCACTGGCGGTCGAGACTGAAGCTTTCTTT. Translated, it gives CASSPLAVETEAFF.

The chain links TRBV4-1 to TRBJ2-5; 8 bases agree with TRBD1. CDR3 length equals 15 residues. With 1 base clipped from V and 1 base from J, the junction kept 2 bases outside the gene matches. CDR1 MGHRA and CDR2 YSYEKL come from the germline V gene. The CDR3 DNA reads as TGCGCCAGCAGCCAAGCAGGGACAGGCCAAGAGACCCAGTACTTC. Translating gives CASSQAGTGQETQYF.

In DNA, the CDR3 is TGTGCCAGCAGTTTTCACGGGACTCCTGGAAACACCATATATTTT. Encoded protein: CASSFHGTPGNTIYF. This chain connects TRBV28 to TRBJ1-3, with a tentative D call TRBD1 (5 bases). There are 15 residues in the CDR3. The V end was cut by 3 bases, the J end by 2 bases, with 11 bases between. The V gene's germline CDR1 is MDHEN and CDR2 SYDVKM.

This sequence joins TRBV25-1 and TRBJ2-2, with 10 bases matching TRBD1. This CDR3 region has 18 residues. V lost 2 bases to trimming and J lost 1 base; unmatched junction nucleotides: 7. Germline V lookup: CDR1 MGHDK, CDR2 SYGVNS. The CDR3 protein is CASSEAPGQGENTGELFF. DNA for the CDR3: TGTGCCAGCAGTGAAGCCCCCGGACAGGGGGAGAACACCGGGGAGCTGTTTTTT.

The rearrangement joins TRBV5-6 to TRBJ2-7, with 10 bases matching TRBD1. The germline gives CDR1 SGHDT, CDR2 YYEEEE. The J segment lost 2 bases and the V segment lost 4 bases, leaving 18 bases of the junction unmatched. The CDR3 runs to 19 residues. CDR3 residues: CASSRMRGQGIRTPYEQYF. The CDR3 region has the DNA TGTGCCAGCAGCCGGATGCGGGGACAGGGGATAAGAACCCCCTACGAGCAGTACTTC.

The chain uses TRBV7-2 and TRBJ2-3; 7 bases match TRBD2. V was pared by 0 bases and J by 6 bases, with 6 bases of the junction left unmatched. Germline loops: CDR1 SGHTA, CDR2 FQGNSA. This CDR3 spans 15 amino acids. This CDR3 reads CASSLASGPGDTQYF. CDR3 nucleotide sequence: TGTGCCAGCAGCTTAGCTAGCGGGCCGGGGGATACGCAGTATTTT.

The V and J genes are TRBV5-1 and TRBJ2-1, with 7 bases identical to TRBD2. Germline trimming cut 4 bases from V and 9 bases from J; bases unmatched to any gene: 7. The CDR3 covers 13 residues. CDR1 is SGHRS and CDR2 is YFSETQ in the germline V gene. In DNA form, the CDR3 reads TGCGCCAGCAGCCGCGAGGGAGGGAGTGAGCAGTTCTTC. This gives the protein CASSREGGSEQFF.

The CDR3: CASSFQGAQPQHF. DNA of the CDR3: TGCGCCAGCAGCTTTCAGGGGGCCCAGCCCCAGCATTTT. The chain couples TRBV10-2 to TRBJ1-5, with 8 bases that match TRBD1. V lost 6 bases and J lost 7; bases outside the gene matches: 5. The germline V gene has CDR1 WSHSY and CDR2 SAAADI. This CDR3 is 13 amino acids long.

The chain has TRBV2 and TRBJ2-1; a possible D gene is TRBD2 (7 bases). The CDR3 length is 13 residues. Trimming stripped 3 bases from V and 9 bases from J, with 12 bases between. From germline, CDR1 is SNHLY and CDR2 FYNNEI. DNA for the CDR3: TGTGCCAGCAGTGAGAGGGGGGGGACTGAGCAGTTCTTC. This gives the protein CASSERGGTEQFF.

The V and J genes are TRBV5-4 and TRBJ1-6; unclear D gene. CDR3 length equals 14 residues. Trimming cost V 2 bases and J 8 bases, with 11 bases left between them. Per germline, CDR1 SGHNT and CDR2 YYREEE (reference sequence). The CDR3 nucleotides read TGTGCCAGCAGCTTCTCGGGATTGGATTCACCCCTCCACTTT. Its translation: CASSFSGLDSPLHF.

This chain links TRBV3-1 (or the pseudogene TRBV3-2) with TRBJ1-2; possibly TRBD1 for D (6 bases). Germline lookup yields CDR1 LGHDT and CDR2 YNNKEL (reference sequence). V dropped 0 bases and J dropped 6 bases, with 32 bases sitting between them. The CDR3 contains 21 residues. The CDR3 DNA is TGTGCCAGCAGCCAAGATGTAGTCTGGCGGTTGACAGGACCCCCAGGTGATGGCTACACCTTC. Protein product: CASSQDVVWRLTGPPGDGYTF.

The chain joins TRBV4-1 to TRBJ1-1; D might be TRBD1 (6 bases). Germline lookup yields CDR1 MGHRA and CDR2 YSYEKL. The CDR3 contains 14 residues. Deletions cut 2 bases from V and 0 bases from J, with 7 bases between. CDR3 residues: CASSQRDMNTEAFF. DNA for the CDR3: TGCGCCAGCAGCCAAAGGGACATGAACACTGAAGCTTTCTTT.

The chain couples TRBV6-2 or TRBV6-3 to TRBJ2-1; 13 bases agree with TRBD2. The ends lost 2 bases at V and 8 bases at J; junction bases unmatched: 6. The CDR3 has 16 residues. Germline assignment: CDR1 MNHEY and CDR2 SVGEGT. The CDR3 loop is CASSYRTSGSSYEQFF. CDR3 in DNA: TGTGCCAGCAGTTACCGGACTAGCGGGAGTAGCTATGAGCAGTTCTTC.

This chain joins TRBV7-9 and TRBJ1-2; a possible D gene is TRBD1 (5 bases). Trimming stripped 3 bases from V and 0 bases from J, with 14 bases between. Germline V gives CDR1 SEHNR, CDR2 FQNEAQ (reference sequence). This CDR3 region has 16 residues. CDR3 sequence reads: CASSFHGGKANYGYTF. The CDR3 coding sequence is TGTGCCAGCAGCTTCCACGGGGGAAAAGCTAACTATGGCTACACCTTC.

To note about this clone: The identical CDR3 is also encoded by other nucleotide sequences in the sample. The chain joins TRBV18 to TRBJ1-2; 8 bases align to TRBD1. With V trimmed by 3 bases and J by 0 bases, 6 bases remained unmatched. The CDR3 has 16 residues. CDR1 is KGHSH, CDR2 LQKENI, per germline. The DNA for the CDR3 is TGTGCCAGCTCACCGATGACAGGGGTCGCTAACTATGGCTACACCTTC. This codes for CASSPMTGVANYGYTF. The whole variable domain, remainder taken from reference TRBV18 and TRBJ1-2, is NAGVMQNPRHLVRRRGQEARLRCSPMKGHSHVYWYRQLPEEGLKFMVYLQKENIIDESGMPKERFSAEFPKEGPSILRIQQVVRGDSAAYFCASSPMTGVANYGYTFGSGTRLTVV.

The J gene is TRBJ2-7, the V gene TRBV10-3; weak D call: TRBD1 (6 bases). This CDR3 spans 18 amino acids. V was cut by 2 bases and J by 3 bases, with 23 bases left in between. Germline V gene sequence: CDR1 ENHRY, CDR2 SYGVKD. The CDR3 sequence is CAISERSGSGTLNYEQYF. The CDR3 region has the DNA TGTGCCATCAGTGAGAGATCAGGATCCGGGACACTTAACTACGAGCAGTACTTC.

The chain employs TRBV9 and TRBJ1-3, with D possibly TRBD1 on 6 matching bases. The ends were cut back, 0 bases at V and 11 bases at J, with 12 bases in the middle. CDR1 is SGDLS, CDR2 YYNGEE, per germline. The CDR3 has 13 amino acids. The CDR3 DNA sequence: TGTGCCAGCAGCGTAGAGGGGGGGAGCTCCATATATTTT. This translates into CASSVEGGSSIYF.

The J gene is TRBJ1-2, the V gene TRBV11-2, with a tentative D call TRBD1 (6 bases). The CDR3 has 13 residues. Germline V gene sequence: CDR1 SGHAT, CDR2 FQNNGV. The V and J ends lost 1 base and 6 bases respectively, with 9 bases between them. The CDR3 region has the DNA TGTGCCAGCAGCTTAGGTTCAGGGGATGGCTACACCTTC. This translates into CASSLGSGDGYTF. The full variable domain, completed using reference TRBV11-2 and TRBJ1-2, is EAGVAQSPRYKIIEKRQSVAFWCNPISGHATLYWYQQILGQGPKLLIQFQNNGVVDDSQLPKDRFSAERLKGVDSTLKIQPAKLEDSAVYLCASSLGSGDGYTFGSGTRLTVV.